The T cell receptor beta chain under discussion was sequenced for a study of blood T cell repertoires in COVID-19. Germline CDR1 and CDR2: SGHRS and YFSETQ. V was cut by 7 bases and J by 2 bases, with 7 bases left in between. The CDR3 has 12 amino acids. Original processing methods: Quantification of nucleated cells was approximated via reference gene primer amplification. Sequencing used immunoSEQ multiplex PCR; TCRdb keeps in-frame clones, though not all of them. From that table come the V and J calls and clone size; the DNA was used to work out D and trimming. Of about 200,000 clones listed, approximately 80% are singletons. While infection was still active, Seattle patients were enrolled and then followed longitudinally.

The genes are TRBV5-1 and TRBJ1-3; D is uncertain. The clonotype comes from a man aged 60 to 75 with COVID-19, enrolled during active disease. The specimen was peripheral blood. Here the CDR3 reads CASSDTGNTIYF. CDR3 DNA sequence: TGCGCCAGCTCCGACACTGGAAACACCATATATTTT. The complete variable domain, with remaining parts taken from reference TRBV5-1 and TRBJ1-3, reads KAGVTQTPRYLIKTRGQQVTLSCSPISGHRSVSWYQQTPGQGLQFLFEYFSETQRNKGNFPGRFSGRQFSNSRSEMNVSTLELGDSALYLCASSDTGNTIYFGEGSWLTVV.